These T cell receptor beta chains were read from a single sample in a study of T cell responses to AZD1222 COVID-19 vaccine. Sequencing used immunoSEQ multiplex PCR; TCRdb keeps in-frame clones, though not all of them. The data show hundreds of thousands of clones, roughly 93% seen once. Specimen: peripheral blood, collected 28 days after the second AZD1222 dose. The receptor set was obtained from an adult who received the AZD1222 COVID-19 vaccine. CDR3s include the opening cysteine and the closing phenylalanine or tryptophan. Fields, in order: D gene, J gene, clone size, V gene, CDR3 DNA, CDR3 protein. The D gene is left open where the match is weak. Size values are once, few and many counts, or a class for expanded clones, and some rows have none.

>.|TRBJ1-3|.|TRBV7-9
TGTGCCAGCAGCCCTCTAGTCGGAAACACCATATATTTT
CASSPLVGNTIYF
>.|TRBJ1-6|once|TRBV5-6
TGTGCCAGCAGCTTTCGGGGACTGCGGGATTCACCCCTCCACTTT
CASSFRGLRDSPLHF
>.|TRBJ2-7|.|TRBV30
TGTGCCTGGAGTCGGGGCCTGGTAAACTACGAGCAGTACTTC
CAWSRGLVNYEQYF
>.|TRBJ2-7|.|TRBV5-5
TGTGCCAGCAGCTTGGGCAGGGGCCCCTACGAGCAGTACTTC
CASSLGRGPYEQYF
>TRBD2|TRBJ2-2|.|TRBV7-6
TGTGCCAGCAGATTGGGGAGGGCGAACACCGGGGAGCTGTTTTTT
CASRLGRANTGELFF
>.|TRBJ1-4|.|TRBV19
TGTGCCAGTAGTATAGAGGTGGGGGATGAAAAACTGTTTTTT
CASSIEVGDEKLFF
>.|TRBJ2-3|once|TRBV2
TGTGCCAGCGAGAGGGGGGCCGGTGATACGCAGTATTTT
CASERGAGDTQYF
>TRBD1|TRBJ1-5|few|TRBV6-5
TGTGCCACCCTCGGACAGGGGAGATATCAGCCCCAGCATTTT
CATLGQGRYQPQHF
>.|TRBJ1-2|.|TRBV28
TGTGCCACCGTATCTTACAGGGCCGGCTACACCTTC
CATVSYRAGYTF
>.|TRBJ2-1|.|TRBV5-6
TGTGCCAGCAGCTCCCTTGGTGGCCGGGAGAATGAGCAGTTCTTC
CASSSLGGRENEQFF
>.|TRBJ1-3|.|TRBV3-1/TRBV3-2
TGTGCCAGCAGCCAGTCCCCGGGGTTTGGAAACACCATATATTTT
CASSQSPGFGNTIYF
>.|TRBJ1-1|few|TRBV6-5
TGTGCCAGCAGTTACTCGTATCAGTCGAACACTGAAGCTTTCTTT
CASSYSYQSNTEAFF
>.|TRBJ1-5|.|TRBV19
TGTGCCAGTAGTGCGGGACGGCCGGAACGGCCCCAGCATTTT
CASSAGRPERPQHF
>.|TRBJ2-7|.|TRBV6-5
TGTGCCAGCAGTTCCCCCGAGGGGACGGGGACTTACGAGCAGTACTTC
CASSSPEGTGTYEQYF
>.|TRBJ2-3|.|TRBV5-1
TGCGCCAGCAGCTTGTCGGATACGCAGTATTTT
CASSLSDTQYF
>TRBD1|TRBJ1-2|.|TRBV25-1
TGTGCCAGCAGTCCCAGGGACAGATTCGGCTACACCTTC
CASSPRDRFGYTF
>.|TRBJ2-7|.|TRBV15
TGTGCCACCAGCAGAGGAGGGGACTCCCTTGAGCAGTACTTC
CATSRGGDSLEQYF
>TRBD1|TRBJ2-7|.|TRBV2
TGTGCCAGCAGTGAAGGGAGAACAGGGGGCCTTGCCGCCTACGAGCAGTACTTC
CASSEGRTGGLAAYEQYF
>.|TRBJ1-1|.|TRBV28
TGTGCCAGCGATGGGCCCGGTCTGAACACTGAAGCTTTCTTT
CASDGPGLNTEAFF
>TRBD1|TRBJ1-6|.|TRBV28
TGTGCCAGCAGTTTGCGACAGGGAGGGTGGTCCTATAATTCACCCCTCCACTTT
CASSLRQGGWSYNSPLHF
>.|TRBJ2-7|.|TRBV7-2
TGTGCCAGCAGCTTAGGGGGTGGGACTCACACGAGGGAGCAGTACTTC
CASSLGGGTHTREQYF
>TRBD1|TRBJ1-2|once|TRBV13
TGTGCCAGCAGCACCCGACAGGGCCAAAATGGCTACACCTTC
CASSTRQGQNGYTF
>TRBD2|TRBJ2-5|.|TRBV4-1
TGCGCCAGCAGCCAAGATGTCGGGGGGAAGTCCCAGTACTTC
CASSQDVGGKSQYF
>.|TRBJ1-1|.|TRBV7-2
TGTGCCAGCAGCCTTATCGGGGGGCCCTGGGCTGAAGCTTTCTTT
CASSLIGGPWAEAFF
>TRBD2|TRBJ2-5|.|TRBV7-2
TGTGCCAGCAGCCCTTACGGACTAGCGGGTCAACGCCCAGCGACCCAGTACTTC
CASSPYGLAGQRPATQYF
>TRBD1|TRBJ2-3|.|TRBV6-5
TGTGCCAGCCGAACAGGGGGCACAGATACGCAGTATTTT
CASRTGGTDTQYF
>TRBD1|TRBJ1-6|.|TRBV5-1
TGCGCCAGCAGCCGACAGGGGAAGAGCTCCTATAATTCACCCCTCCACTTT
CASSRQGKSSYNSPLHF
>.|TRBJ2-7|.|TRBV27
TGTGCCAGCAGTTCCCCATCGTCCAGGGGCCCTTCCTACGAGCAGTACTTC
CASSSPSSRGPSYEQYF
>.|TRBJ1-5|.|TRBV3-1/TRBV3-2
TGTGCCAGCAGCCTAAAGGGGCCCAGGGTTTGGGTTCAGCCCCAGCATTTT
CASSLKGPRVWVQPQHF
>.|TRBJ2-7|.|TRBV5-1
TGCGCCAGCAGCGTGGACAGCGAGCTAGGGGAGCAGTACTTC
CASSVDSELGEQYF
>TRBD1|TRBJ1-4|.|TRBV28
TGTGCCAGCAGAGTCAGGGGGTTAGGGGAAAAACTGTTTTTT
CASRVRGLGEKLFF
>.|TRBJ1-1|.|TRBV11-2
TGTGCCAGCAGCTTACAGCTAAGGCAGAGCACTGAAGCTTTCTTT
CASSLQLRQSTEAFF
>.|TRBJ1-4|.|TRBV19
TGTGCCAGTAGTCAGACGGCAACTAATGAAAAACTGTTTTTT
CASSQTATNEKLFF
>.|TRBJ2-7|.|TRBV6-2/TRBV6-3
TGTGCCAGCAGTTACTCGACAAGCTACGAGCAGTACTTC
CASSYSTSYEQYF
>.|TRBJ2-7|.|TRBV2
TGTGCCAGCAGGTCCAGGGGGGGGTACTCCTACGAGCAGTACTTC
CASRSRGGYSYEQYF
>TRBD2|TRBJ2-3|.|TRBV4-2
TGTGCCAGCAGCCTCCGGGCCGGGACTAGCGGGAGCAGGCCAGATACGCAGTATTTT
CASSLRAGTSGSRPDTQYF
>.|TRBJ1-1|.|TRBV2
TGTGCCAGCAGTTCACAGGGTAGCACTGAAGCTTTCTTT
CASSSQGSTEAFF
>.|TRBJ2-1|.|TRBV7-6
TGTGCCAGCAGCTTAGCTTGGGCAGATCCCAACAATGAGCAGTTCTTC
CASSLAWADPNNEQFF
>.|TRBJ2-7|.|TRBV4-3
TGCGCCAGCAGCCCCACGGGCAGGCACTCCTACGAGCAGTACTTC
CASSPTGRHSYEQYF
>.|TRBJ1-5|.|TRBV7-2
TGTGCCAGCAGCTGGGACGGATATCAGCCCCAGCATTTT
CASSWDGYQPQHF
>.|TRBJ2-1|few|TRBV6-2/TRBV6-3
TGTGCCAGCAGTTACCTTACACGGATGGGTGAGCAGTTCTTC
CASSYLTRMGEQFF
>.|TRBJ1-2|.|TRBV4-3
TGCGCCAGCAGCCAAGATCTGCGACACTACACCTTC
CASSQDLRHYTF
>.|TRBJ2-2|.|TRBV18
TGTGCCAGCTCACCAGGGACAACGAACACCGGGGAGCTGTTTTTT
CASSPGTTNTGELFF
>.|TRBJ1-1|.|TRBV7-9
TGTGCCAGCAGCTTAATGGCCCTATGGGCTGAAGCTTTCTTT
CASSLMALWAEAFF
>.|TRBJ2-1|.|TRBV7-2
TGTGCCAGCAGCTTAGAGAACGGGATACCCCCAATTGAGCAGTTCTTC
CASSLENGIPPIEQFF
>.|TRBJ1-5|.|TRBV28
TGTGCCAGCAGAGGGGGGGATCAGCCCCAGCATTTT
CASRGGDQPQHF
>.|TRBJ2-2|.|TRBV4-3
TGCGCCAGTAGCGAATACACCGGGGAGCTGTTTTTT
CASSEYTGELFF
>.|TRBJ1-1|.|TRBV18
TGTGCCAGCTCACCATGGGGGGAAAATGAAGCTTTCTTT
CASSPWGENEAFF
>.|TRBJ2-5|.|TRBV5-4
TGTGCCAGCAGCTTGGGCCAGCAAGAGACCCAGTACTTC
CASSLGQQETQYF
>TRBD2|TRBJ2-1|.|TRBV5-6
TGTGCCAGCAGCACGGGGGGGCAGGGCTCCTACAATGAGCAGTTCTTC
CASSTGGQGSYNEQFF
>.|TRBJ2-1|.|TRBV5-6
TGTGCCAGCAGCTTGGCCGATGGGGAGCAGTTCTTC
CASSLADGEQFF
>.|TRBJ1-1|.|TRBV2
TGTGCCAGCAGTATACTGAGGACAGAAGCTTTCTTT
CASSILRTEAFF
>.|TRBJ2-3|.|TRBV12-3/TRBV12-4
TGTGCCAGCAGTTATGGGCGGTCAGATACGCAGTATTTT
CASSYGRSDTQYF
>.|TRBJ2-7|.|TRBV5-1
TGCGCCAGCAGCTTGGACGGTCAAGAATGGGACGAGCAGTACTTC
CASSLDGQEWDEQYF
>.|TRBJ1-3|once|TRBV27
TGTGCCAGCAGTTTATCGGGATCGCCCACCATATATTTT
CASSLSGSPTIYF
>TRBD2|TRBJ2-1|few|TRBV27
TGTGCCAGGAAATCAACTAGCGGAGAGCAGTTCTTC
CARKSTSGEQFF
>.|TRBJ1-1|.|TRBV4-3
TGCGCCAGCAGCCAAACCATGAACACTGAAGCTTTCTTT
CASSQTMNTEAFF
>.|TRBJ1-3|once|TRBV19
TGTGCCAGTAGTTCCCGGAAAGACTGGGCCTCTGGAAACACCATATATTTT
CASSSRKDWASGNTIYF
>TRBD1|TRBJ2-3|.|TRBV27
TGTGCCAGCAGTGAGGGACAGGGGGCCTCAGATACGCAGTATTTT
CASSEGQGASDTQYF
>TRBD2|TRBJ2-1|.|TRBV4-1
TGCGCCAGCAGCTGGAGACTAGCGGGGTCCAATGAGCAGTTCTTC
CASSWRLAGSNEQFF